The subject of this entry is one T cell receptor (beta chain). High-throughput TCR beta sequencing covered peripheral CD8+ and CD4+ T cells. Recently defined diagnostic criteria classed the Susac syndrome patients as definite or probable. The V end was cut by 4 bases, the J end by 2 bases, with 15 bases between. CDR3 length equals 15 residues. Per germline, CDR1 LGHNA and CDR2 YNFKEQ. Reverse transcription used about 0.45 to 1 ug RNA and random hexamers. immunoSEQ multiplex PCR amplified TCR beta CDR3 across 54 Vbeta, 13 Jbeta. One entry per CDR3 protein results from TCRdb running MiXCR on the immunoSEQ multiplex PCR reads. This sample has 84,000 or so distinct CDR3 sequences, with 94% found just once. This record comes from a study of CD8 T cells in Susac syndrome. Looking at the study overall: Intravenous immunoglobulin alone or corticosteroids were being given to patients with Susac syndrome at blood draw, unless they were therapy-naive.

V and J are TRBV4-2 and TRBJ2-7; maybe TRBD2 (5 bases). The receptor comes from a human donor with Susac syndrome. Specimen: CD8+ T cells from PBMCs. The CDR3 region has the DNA TGTGCCAGCAGCCCCGGACTGACTCAAACCTACGAGCAGTACTTC. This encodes CASSPGLTQTYEQYF.